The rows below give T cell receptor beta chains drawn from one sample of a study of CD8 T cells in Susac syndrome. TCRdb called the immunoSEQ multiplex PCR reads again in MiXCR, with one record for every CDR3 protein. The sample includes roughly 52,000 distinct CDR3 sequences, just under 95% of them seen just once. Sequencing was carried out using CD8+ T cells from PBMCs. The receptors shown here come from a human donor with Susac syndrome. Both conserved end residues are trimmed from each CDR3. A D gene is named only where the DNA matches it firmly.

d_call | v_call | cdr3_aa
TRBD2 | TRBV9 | ASSDSVSGGPTYEQY
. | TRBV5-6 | ASSLGFKYYEQY
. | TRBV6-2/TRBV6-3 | ASRALGGRAEAF
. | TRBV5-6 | ASSLGRNSPLH
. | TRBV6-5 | ASSIWGGGEKLF
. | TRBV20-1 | SAEGDGSSYEQY
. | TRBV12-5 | ASGTNQPQH
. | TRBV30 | ALRGNTGELF
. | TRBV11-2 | ASRPTGTLGIQY
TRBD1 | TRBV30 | AWRPIDRGTYGYT
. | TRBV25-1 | ASKDIGELF
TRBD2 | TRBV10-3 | AISESVLGGNEQF
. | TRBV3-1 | ASSQGTGSGANVLT
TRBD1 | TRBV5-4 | ASRGDSIYEQY
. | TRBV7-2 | ASSHPRSTEAF
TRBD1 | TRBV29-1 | SASDRVDYGYT
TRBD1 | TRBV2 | ASRARTGQAETQY
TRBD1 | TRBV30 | AGDRAGANVLT
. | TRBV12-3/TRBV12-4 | ASSLRQVGVTEVF
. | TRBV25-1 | ASSPSTEWAYGYT
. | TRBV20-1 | SAQVNLYGYT
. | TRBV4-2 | ASSQIGDQPQH
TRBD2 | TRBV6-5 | ASRGLGTGGTQY
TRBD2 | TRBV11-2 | ASSPSGGEQF
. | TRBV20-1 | SARDQAGTHQPQH
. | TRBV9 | ASSGSGGAEAF
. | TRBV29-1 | SVEVYGYT
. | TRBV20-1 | SARVASMVNEQF
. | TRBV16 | ASSQFQVQPQH
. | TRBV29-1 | SVAKGGSADTQY
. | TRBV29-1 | SVFQGLIDGYT
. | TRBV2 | AIQGYGYT
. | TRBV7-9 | ASSLALGEVF
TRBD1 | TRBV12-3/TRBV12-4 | ASRVGTAYNEQF
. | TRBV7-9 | ASSLASAQETQY
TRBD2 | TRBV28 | ASSLMASGLSYEQY
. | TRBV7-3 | ASSLGSGRETQY
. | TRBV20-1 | SASPGGNEQF
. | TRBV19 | ASSIRDGSNQPQH
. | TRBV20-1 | SARDLTGNTEAF
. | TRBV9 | ASGPLDEQY
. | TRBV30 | AWTSSLGTEAF
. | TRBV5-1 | ASSHTASEAF